This is a list of T cell receptor beta chains from one sample in a study of blood T cell repertoires in COVID-19. Clones were read by immunoSEQ multiplex PCR, and TCRdb kept only the in-frame ones, dropping some. This table has roughly 300,000 clones, more than 85% appearing once. Input material: peripheral blood. The receptor set was obtained from a young woman with COVID-19, enrolled during active disease. CDR3s include the opening cysteine and the closing phenylalanine or tryptophan. The D gene is left open where the match is weak. The size entry is marked missing in some rows and otherwise reads once, few, many or a size class.

cdr3_nt	cdr3_aa	clone_size	v_call	j_call	d_call
TGTGCCAGCTTAACCGGGGGGAAAAGTTCCTACAATGAGCAGTTCTTC	CASLTGGKSSYNEQFF	-	TRBV11-3	TRBJ2-1	TRBD2
TGTGCCTGGTTGGGGACCAAAAGGGGGAATGAGCAGTTCTTC	CAWLGTKRGNEQFF	-	TRBV30	TRBJ2-1	-
TGTGCCAGCAGCTTAGAGAGAGCGGGGGTCAATGAGCAGTTCTTC	CASSLERAGVNEQFF	-	TRBV7-3	TRBJ2-1	TRBD2
TGTGCCAGCGGAGAACAGGGGGCGAACACTGAAGCTTTCTTT	CASGEQGANTEAFF	-	TRBV6-5	TRBJ1-1	TRBD1
TGTGCCAGCAGCTTAGACGGCTATGGCTACACCTTC	CASSLDGYGYTF	once	TRBV7-9	TRBJ1-2	-
TGTGCCAGCTCACCAACCAGGGAAGTGGAGGGCTACACCTTC	CASSPTREVEGYTF	-	TRBV18	TRBJ1-2	-
TGTGCCAGCAGTTTTTGGGGACTAGCGGATGACACCGGGGAGCTGTTTTTT	CASSFWGLADDTGELFF	-	TRBV28	TRBJ2-2	TRBD2
TGTGCCAGTACTCAACAGGGGATGATTAGCAATCAGCCCCAGCATTTT	CASTQQGMISNQPQHF	-	TRBV19	TRBJ1-5	TRBD1
TGTGCCAGCAGCATTGCGGCTAGCGGGAGTCTGGATACGCAGTATTTT	CASSIAASGSLDTQYF	once	TRBV5-8	TRBJ2-3	TRBD2
TGCAGCGTTAAGGGGCTGAACACTGAAGCTTTCTTT	CSVKGLNTEAFF	-	TRBV29-1	TRBJ1-1	-
TGTGCCAGCAGCCCCGGACTAGCGGGATCAGAGACCCAGTACTTC	CASSPGLAGSETQYF	-	TRBV14	TRBJ2-5	TRBD2
TGCGCCAGCAGGACCGGGACTCCAAACACCGGGGAGCTGTTTTTT	CASRTGTPNTGELFF	-	TRBV5-1	TRBJ2-2	-
TGTGCCAGTAGTATTGGGCAAGTCTCTGAAGCTTTCTTT	CASSIGQVSEAFF	-	TRBV19	TRBJ1-1	-
TGTGCCAGACAGGGTCGTTCTTACAATGAGCAGTTCTTC	CARQGRSYNEQFF	-	TRBV21-1	TRBJ2-1	-
TGCGCCAGCAGCCACGGGACAGGGGGCGCGAACACTGAAGCTTTCTTT	CASSHGTGGANTEAFF	-	TRBV5-1	TRBJ1-1	TRBD1
TGCGCCAGCAGCCAAGAAGGGGGGGCATATCAGCCCCAGCATTTT	CASSQEGGAYQPQHF	-	TRBV4-1	TRBJ1-5	-
TGTGCCAGTAGTCTAGCGGGAGGGCCGTTCGAGCAGTACTTC	CASSLAGGPFEQYF	once	TRBV19	TRBJ2-7	TRBD2
TGTGCCAGCAGCCTTAACAGGGTAGGTGAGCAGTTCTTC	CASSLNRVGEQFF	-	TRBV14	TRBJ2-1	-
TGTGCCAGCAGCCCCCTCGGGGCTAGCGGGATAGGGACAGATACGCAGTATTTT	CASSPLGASGIGTDTQYF	-	TRBV9	TRBJ2-3	TRBD2
TGTGCCTGGACAGGAACTAACTATGGCTACACCTTC	CAWTGTNYGYTF	-	TRBV30	TRBJ1-2	-
TGTGCCTGGAAAGGACAGGGCCCTGAAGCTTTCTTT	CAWKGQGPEAFF	-	TRBV30	TRBJ1-1	TRBD1
TGCAGTGCTAGTTCCCGGGGGGATGGAAACACCATATATTTT	CSASSRGDGNTIYF	-	TRBV20-1	TRBJ1-3	-
TGTGCCAGCAGCCAAGACGGACAGAATAGCAATCAGCCCCAGCATTTT	CASSQDGQNSNQPQHF	-	TRBV4-2	TRBJ1-5	-
TGCAGCGCGCAGCTTCAAGGGGTAGCTTTCTTT	CSAQLQGVAFF	-	TRBV29-1	TRBJ1-1	-
TGTGCCAGCGTCGAGGGACTAGCGGGAGGCGGGACCGGGGAGCTGTTTTTT	CASVEGLAGGGTGELFF	-	TRBV27	TRBJ2-2	TRBD2
TGTGCCAGCTTTCCTAGCGGGACTTACATAGCCAAAAACATTCAGTACTTC	CASFPSGTYIAKNIQYF	once	TRBV28	TRBJ2-4	TRBD2
TGTGCCTGGAGCGGGACTAGATCCTACGAGCAGTACTTC	CAWSGTRSYEQYF	-	TRBV30	TRBJ2-7	TRBD2
TGTGCCAGCTCACCAACAGCCAGTTCCTACGAGCAGTACTTC	CASSPTASSYEQYF	-	TRBV18	TRBJ2-7	-
TGTGCCAGCAGTGAAGCGCAGGGCTCTAACTATGGCTACACCTTC	CASSEAQGSNYGYTF	-	TRBV2	TRBJ1-2	-
TGTGCCAGCAGCCCCTCGGGACAGACCTATGGCTACACCTTC	CASSPSGQTYGYTF	-	TRBV11-2	TRBJ1-2	TRBD1
TGTGCCTGGAGAAACCCGGGGGTCTATGGCTACACCTTC	CAWRNPGVYGYTF	-	TRBV30	TRBJ1-2	-
TGCGCCAGCAGTCCCGGGACAGGGGAGGCCGGGGAGCTGTTTTTT	CASSPGTGEAGELFF	-	TRBV10-1	TRBJ2-2	TRBD1
TGTGCCAGCAGTTCGTGGGCCGACGGGACAACTAATGAAAAACTGTTTTTT	CASSSWADGTTNEKLFF	-	TRBV27	TRBJ1-4	-
TGTGCCAGCAGCGTAGTAGGGGTCCCTAGGGATGAGCAGTTCTTC	CASSVVGVPRDEQFF	-	TRBV9	TRBJ2-1	-
TGTGCCAGCAGCTTAAACACGGGACAGGGCAACGGGGAGCTGTTTTTT	CASSLNTGQGNGELFF	-	TRBV5-5	TRBJ2-2	TRBD1
TGCGCCAGCAGCCAACCACTAGCGGGAGGGGGCGAGCAGTACTTC	CASSQPLAGGGEQYF	-	TRBV4-1	TRBJ2-7	TRBD2
TGTGCCAGCTGCGGACTAGCGGGAGCTAATAGTCCCGAGCAGTACTTC	CASCGLAGANSPEQYF	-	TRBV2	TRBJ2-7	TRBD2
TGTGCCAGCAGCCAAGAAGTCAGGGTTAAAGATACGCAGTATTTT	CASSQEVRVKDTQYF	-	TRBV3-1/TRBV3-2	TRBJ2-3	-
TGTGCCAGCAGCCTTTCGGGACAGCAAGAGACCCAGTACTTC	CASSLSGQQETQYF	once	TRBV9	TRBJ2-5	TRBD1
TGTGCCAGCAGTTCTAGCGTGGACAATGAGCAGTTCTTC	CASSSSVDNEQFF	-	TRBV12-3/TRBV12-4	TRBJ2-1	-
TGTGCCAGCAGCCAAATTAATGATTCACCCCTCCACTTT	CASSQINDSPLHF	-	TRBV3-1/TRBV3-2	TRBJ1-6	-
TGTGCCAGCAGCCAGCGGGGGAATTACGAGCAGTACTTC	CASSQRGNYEQYF	few	TRBV4-2	TRBJ2-7	TRBD2
TGTGCCAGCAGTGACACGGGACAGGGGTTCAATGAGCAGTTCTTC	CASSDTGQGFNEQFF	-	TRBV25-1	TRBJ2-1	TRBD1
TGTGCCACCACCCCTCGGAGGAGCTCCTATAATTCACCCCTCCACTTT	CATTPRRSSYNSPLHF	-	TRBV19	TRBJ1-6	-
TGTGCCATCACGGCGGGAGTGGACACCGGGGAGCTGTTTTTT	CAITAGVDTGELFF	few	TRBV10-3	TRBJ2-2	TRBD2
TGTGCCAGCAGCGGACCGGGGTTCACTGAAGCTTTCTTT	CASSGPGFTEAFF	-	TRBV9	TRBJ1-1	-
TGCGCCAGCAGCTTGGGCGCAGCGGGAGGGCCAGGTGAGCAGTTCTTC	CASSLGAAGGPGEQFF	-	TRBV5-1	TRBJ2-1	TRBD2
TGTGCCAGCAGTTTAGGTGGGGCAGGTGAAAAACTGTTTTTT	CASSLGGAGEKLFF	-	TRBV28	TRBJ1-4	-
TGTGCCTGGAGTCTTACAGGAATCACGCAGTACTTC	CAWSLTGITQYF	-	TRBV30	TRBJ2-7	-
TGTGCCAGTAGTATAGCCGGGACAGGCGACTATGGCTACACCTTC	CASSIAGTGDYGYTF	once	TRBV19	TRBJ1-2	TRBD1
TGCGCCAGCAGCCACCCCTGGACTGGGACCGGGGAGCTGTTTTTT	CASSHPWTGTGELFF	once	TRBV4-1	TRBJ2-2	-
TGTGCCAGCCGACCGGACGGGGTAAACCAAGAGACCCAGTACTTC	CASRPDGVNQETQYF	-	TRBV7-2	TRBJ2-5	-
TGTGCCAGCAGTGAGGACAGACAGAGCTCTGGAAACACCATATATTTT	CASSEDRQSSGNTIYF	-	TRBV6-1	TRBJ1-3	-
TGTGCCAGCAGCCCAATGGGGACTAGTACCGGGGAGCTGTTTTTT	CASSPMGTSTGELFF	-	TRBV7-9	TRBJ2-2	TRBD2
TGTGCCAGCAGTCCCACTGGGGGGGCCCCTTCGGCCGGCTACACCTTC	CASSPTGGAPSAGYTF	-	TRBV28	TRBJ1-2	-
TGTGCCAGCAGCTTGGGGACAGGGTCAAATTCACCCCTCCACTTT	CASSLGTGSNSPLHF	-	TRBV5-4	TRBJ1-6	TRBD1
TGTGCCAGTAGTATAGCTCCCGGGACAGTCGGAGAAGCTTTCTTT	CASSIAPGTVGEAFF	many	TRBV19	TRBJ1-1	TRBD1
TGTGCCAGCTCACGTGGGACAGTCGGCAAAAACATTCAGTACTTC	CASSRGTVGKNIQYF	-	TRBV18	TRBJ2-4	TRBD1
TGTGCCAGCAGCTTTCCCCAGGGGAACTATGGCTACACCTTC	CASSFPQGNYGYTF	once	TRBV7-2	TRBJ1-2	-
TGTGCCAGCAGCGCGCGGGATGGCTACACCTTC	CASSARDGYTF	few	TRBV7-8	TRBJ1-2	-